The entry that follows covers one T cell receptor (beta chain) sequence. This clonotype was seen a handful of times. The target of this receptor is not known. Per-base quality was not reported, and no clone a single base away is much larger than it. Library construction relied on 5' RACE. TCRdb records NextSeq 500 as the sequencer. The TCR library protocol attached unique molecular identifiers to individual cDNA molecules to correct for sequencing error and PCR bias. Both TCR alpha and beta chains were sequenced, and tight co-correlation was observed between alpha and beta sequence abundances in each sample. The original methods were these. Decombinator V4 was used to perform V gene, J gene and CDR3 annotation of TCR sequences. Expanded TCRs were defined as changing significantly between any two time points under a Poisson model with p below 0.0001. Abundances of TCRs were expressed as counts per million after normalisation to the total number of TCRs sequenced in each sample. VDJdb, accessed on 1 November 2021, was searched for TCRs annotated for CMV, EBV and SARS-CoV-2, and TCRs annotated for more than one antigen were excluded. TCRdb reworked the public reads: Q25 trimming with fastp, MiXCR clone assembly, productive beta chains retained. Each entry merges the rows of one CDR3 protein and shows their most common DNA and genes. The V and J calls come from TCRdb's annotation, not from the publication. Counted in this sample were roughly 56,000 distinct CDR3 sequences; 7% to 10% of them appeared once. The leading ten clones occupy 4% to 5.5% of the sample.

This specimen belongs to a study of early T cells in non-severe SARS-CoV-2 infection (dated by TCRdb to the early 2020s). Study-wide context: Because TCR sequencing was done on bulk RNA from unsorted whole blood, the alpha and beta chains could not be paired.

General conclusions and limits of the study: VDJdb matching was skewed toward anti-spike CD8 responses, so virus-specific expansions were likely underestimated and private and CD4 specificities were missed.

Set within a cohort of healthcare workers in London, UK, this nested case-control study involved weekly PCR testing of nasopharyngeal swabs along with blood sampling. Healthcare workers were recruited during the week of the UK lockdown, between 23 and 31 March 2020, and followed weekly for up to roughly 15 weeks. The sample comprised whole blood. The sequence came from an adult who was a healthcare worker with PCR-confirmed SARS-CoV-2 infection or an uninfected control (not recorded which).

This receptor carries the CDR3 CASSPPGQLFYEQYF. The bases are TGTGCCAGCAGCCCACCGGGACAGCTATTCTACGAGCAGTACTTC. The sequence joins TRBV5-4 to TRBJ2-7; TRBD1 aligns with 7 central bases. CDR1 and CDR2 (SGHNT, YYREEE) derive from the germline V gene (reference sequence). There are 15 amino acids in the CDR3, from cysteine to phenylalanine inclusive. This entry keeps only the CDR3 DNA: 45 bases, framed from base 1. Trimming accounts for 4 bases at V and 3 bases at J, while the number of junction bases matched to no gene is 10.